The present T cell receptor (beta chain) was sequenced within a study of T cells after yellow fever vaccination. This clonotype was counted ten times or more. One entry per CDR3 protein, called by TCRdb with MiXCR from the 5' RACE reads. The sample has about 170,000 distinct CDR3 sequences, roughly 6.4% seen once. With 5 bases removed from V and 9 bases from J, the gap between germline ends came to 17 bases. There are 15 residues in the CDR3. Germline-derived CDR1 and CDR2 are LGHNA and YNFKEQ. The chain combines TRBV4-2 with TRBJ1-6; D is perhaps TRBD1 (6 bases). The sequence derives from a young man who received the YFV17D yellow fever vaccine. The sample here was CD4+ T cells sorted from PBMCs, taken on the day of the first yellow fever vaccination. CDR3 sequence: CASSSHGRGGSPLHF. DNA for the CDR3: TGTGCCAGCAGCTCCCACGGCAGGGGAGGTTCACCCCTCCACTTT.